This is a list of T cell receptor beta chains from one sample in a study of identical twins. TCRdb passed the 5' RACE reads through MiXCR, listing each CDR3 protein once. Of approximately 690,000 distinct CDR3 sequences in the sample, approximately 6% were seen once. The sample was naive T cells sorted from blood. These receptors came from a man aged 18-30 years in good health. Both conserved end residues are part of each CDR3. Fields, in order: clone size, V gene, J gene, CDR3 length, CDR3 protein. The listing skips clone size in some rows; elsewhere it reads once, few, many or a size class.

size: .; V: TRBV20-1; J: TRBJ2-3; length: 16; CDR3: CSARDGAGERADTQYF
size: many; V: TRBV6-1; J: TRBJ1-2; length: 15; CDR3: CASSEALSVGYGYTF
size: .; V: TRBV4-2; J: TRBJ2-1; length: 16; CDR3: CASKLSGTGGHNEQFF
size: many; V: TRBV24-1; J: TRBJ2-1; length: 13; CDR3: CATSDRTSGIEFF
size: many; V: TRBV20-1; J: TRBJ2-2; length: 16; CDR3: CSARSRGAVNTGELFF
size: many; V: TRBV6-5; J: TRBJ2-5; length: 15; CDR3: CASSYAWTGEETQYF
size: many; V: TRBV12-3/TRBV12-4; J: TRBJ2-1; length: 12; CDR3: CASSLHENEQFF
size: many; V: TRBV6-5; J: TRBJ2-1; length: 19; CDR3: CASSYSGTSGSGLHNEQFF
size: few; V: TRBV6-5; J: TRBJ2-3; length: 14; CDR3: CASSSYASTDTQYF
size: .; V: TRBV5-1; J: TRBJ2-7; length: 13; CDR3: CASRMGSYYEQYF
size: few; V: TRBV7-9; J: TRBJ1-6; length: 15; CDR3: CASSKRGQRGSPLHF
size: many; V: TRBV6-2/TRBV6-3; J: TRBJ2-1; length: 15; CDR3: CASSRGTGRYNEQFF
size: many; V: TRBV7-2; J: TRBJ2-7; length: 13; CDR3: CASSLGTHYEQYF
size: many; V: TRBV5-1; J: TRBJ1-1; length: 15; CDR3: CASSVDRGGRTEAFF
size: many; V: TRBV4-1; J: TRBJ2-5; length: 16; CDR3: CASSLSRDKSKETQYF
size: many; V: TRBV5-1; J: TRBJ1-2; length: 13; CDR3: CASSLDSLYGYTF
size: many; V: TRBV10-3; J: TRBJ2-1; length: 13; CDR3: CAINTGLHNEQFF
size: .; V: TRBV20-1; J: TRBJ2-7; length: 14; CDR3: CSARDLLAAYEQYF
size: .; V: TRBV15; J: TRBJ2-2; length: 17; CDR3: CATSSAPGLTNTGELFF
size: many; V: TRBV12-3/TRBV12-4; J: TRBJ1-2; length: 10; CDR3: CASSLGGYTF
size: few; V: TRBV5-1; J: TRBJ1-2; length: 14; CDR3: CASSLGMVGYGYTF
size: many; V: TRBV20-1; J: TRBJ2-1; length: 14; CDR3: CSASGVNSYNEQFF
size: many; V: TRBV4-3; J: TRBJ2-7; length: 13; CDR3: CASSQGRAYEQYF
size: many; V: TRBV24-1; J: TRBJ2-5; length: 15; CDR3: CATSDPLAGAETQYF
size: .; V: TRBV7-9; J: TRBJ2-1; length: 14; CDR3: CASSPSGLDNEQFF
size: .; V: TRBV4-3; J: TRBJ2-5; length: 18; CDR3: CASSQDFASGRAEETQYF
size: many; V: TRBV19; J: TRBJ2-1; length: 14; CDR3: CASSSRGKYNEQFF
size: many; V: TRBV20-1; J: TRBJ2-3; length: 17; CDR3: CSASSPLEGGRRDTQYF
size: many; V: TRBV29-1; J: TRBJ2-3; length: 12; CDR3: CSVEADTDTQYF